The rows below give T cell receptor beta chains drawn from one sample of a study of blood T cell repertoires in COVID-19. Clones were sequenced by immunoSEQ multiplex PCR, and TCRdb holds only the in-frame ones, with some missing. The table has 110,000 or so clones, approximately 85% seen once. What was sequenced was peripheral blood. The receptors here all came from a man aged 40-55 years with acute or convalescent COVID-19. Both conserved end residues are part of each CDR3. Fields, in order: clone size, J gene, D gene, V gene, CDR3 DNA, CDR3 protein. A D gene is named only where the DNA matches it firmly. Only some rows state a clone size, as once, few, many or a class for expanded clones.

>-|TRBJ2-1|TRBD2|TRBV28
TGTGCCAGCAGTCGTCTTGATAGCGGGGGAAGTGAGCAGTTCTTC
CASSRLDSGGSEQFF
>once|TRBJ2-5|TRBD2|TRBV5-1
TGCGCCAGCAGCTTCCCCCGTAGCGGGGTCGGAGAGACCCAGTACTTC
CASSFPRSGVGETQYF
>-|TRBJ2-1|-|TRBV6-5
TGTGCCAGCAGTTACGAGCTAGTAGGTGAGCAGTTCTTC
CASSYELVGEQFF
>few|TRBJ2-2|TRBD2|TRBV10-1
TGCGCCAGCAGCAGGACTAGCGGGGGGAACACCGGGGAGCTGTTTTTT
CASSRTSGGNTGELFF
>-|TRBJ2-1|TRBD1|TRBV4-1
TGCGCCAGCAGCGGACAGGAGAAAGGGTACAATGAGCAGTTCTTC
CASSGQEKGYNEQFF
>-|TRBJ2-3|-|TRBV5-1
TGCGCCAGCAGCTTACCGACAGGAAGCACAGATACGCAGTATTTT
CASSLPTGSTDTQYF
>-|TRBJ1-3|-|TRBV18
TGTGCCAGCTCACTCCAACAGGGTAACTCTGGAAACACCATATATTTT
CASSLQQGNSGNTIYF
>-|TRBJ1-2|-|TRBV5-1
TGCGCCAGCAGCCCGTTGACACCCCCCGACTATGGCTACACCTTC
CASSPLTPPDYGYTF
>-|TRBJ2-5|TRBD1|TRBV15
TGTGCCACCAGCAGGGACAGGGGTCAAGAGACCCAGTACTTC
CATSRDRGQETQYF
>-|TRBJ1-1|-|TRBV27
TGTGCCAGCCATATGGACAGCTCGAACACTGAAGCTTTCTTT
CASHMDSSNTEAFF
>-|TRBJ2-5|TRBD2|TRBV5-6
TGTGCCAGCAGTTTGGGAGGGACGGGGGCCCAGTACTTC
CASSLGGTGAQYF
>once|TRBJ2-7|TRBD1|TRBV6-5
TGTGCCAGCATGATGGGACAGAGCTCCTACGAGCAGTACTTC
CASMMGQSSYEQYF
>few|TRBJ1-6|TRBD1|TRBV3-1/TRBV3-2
TGTGCCAGCAGCCTTAGGACAGGAGACTCACCCCTCCACTTT
CASSLRTGDSPLHF
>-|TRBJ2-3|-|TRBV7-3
TGTGCCAGCAGCTCAGGCCCACATTCTTTAGATACGCAGTATTTT
CASSSGPHSLDTQYF
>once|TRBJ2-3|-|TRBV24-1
TGTGCCACCAGTGAATCCCGGGACTCCGTTCTAGAGGCAGATACGCAGTATTTT
CATSESRDSVLEADTQYF
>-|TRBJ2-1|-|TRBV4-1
TGCGCCAGCAGCCACCGCACAGGGTCCGATGAGCAGTTCTTC
CASSHRTGSDEQFF
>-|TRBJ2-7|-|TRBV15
TGTGCCACCGGAGGCCGGGTTAGCTCCTACGAGCAGTACTTC
CATGGRVSSYEQYF
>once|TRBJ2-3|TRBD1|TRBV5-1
TGCGCCAGCAGTCCCGGGACAGGGGGCACAGATACGCAGTATTTT
CASSPGTGGTDTQYF
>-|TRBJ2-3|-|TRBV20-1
TGCAGTGCTAGTGACCTTTTTTCGGGGGGCGGGACAGATACGCAGTATTTT
CSASDLFSGGGTDTQYF
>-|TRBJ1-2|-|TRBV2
TGTGCCAGCAGTGATGAGGGGGTGCTCTATGGCTACACCTTC
CASSDEGVLYGYTF
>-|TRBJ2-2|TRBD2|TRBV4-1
TGCGCCAGCAGCCTCCTCCCGGGGGGGGCCGGAACCGGGGAGCTGTTTTTT
CASSLLPGGAGTGELFF
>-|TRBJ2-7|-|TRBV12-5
TGTGCTAGTGGTTTGGGACAGTCCTACGAGCAGTACTTC
CASGLGQSYEQYF
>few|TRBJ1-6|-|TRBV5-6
TGTGCCAGCAGCTTCCCGGTGAATTCACCCCTCCACTTT
CASSFPVNSPLHF
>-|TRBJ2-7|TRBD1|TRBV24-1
TGTGCCACCAGTAACGGACAGGGAACCTACGAGCAGTACTTC
CATSNGQGTYEQYF
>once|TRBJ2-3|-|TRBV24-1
TGTGCCACCAGTGCTCAGGACAGCAACACAGATACGCAGTATTTT
CATSAQDSNTDTQYF
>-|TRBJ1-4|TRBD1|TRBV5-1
TGCGCCAGCAGCTTGGGGACCGGGACAGCTAATGAAAAACTGTTTTTT
CASSLGTGTANEKLFF
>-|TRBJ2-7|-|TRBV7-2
TGTGCCAGCAGCCTCCAGCGTCCCTACGAGCAGTACTTC
CASSLQRPYEQYF
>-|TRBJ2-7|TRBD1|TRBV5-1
TGCGCCAGCGATCCGGGACAGGGTGGCTACGAGCAGTACTTC
CASDPGQGGYEQYF
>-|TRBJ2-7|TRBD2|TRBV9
TGTGCCAGCAGCGCAGATCTCGGGACTAGTTACGAGCAGTACTTC
CASSADLGTSYEQYF
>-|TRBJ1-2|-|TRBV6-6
TGTGCCAGCAGCCGAGGCGGGGGAAGATATGGCTACACCTTC
CASSRGGGRYGYTF
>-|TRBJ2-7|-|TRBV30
TGTGCCTGGTCGCAGGGGGCGGGGGAATACGAGCAGTACTTC
CAWSQGAGEYEQYF
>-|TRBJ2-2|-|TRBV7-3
TGTGCCAGCAGCCGAGGGCGTGACACCGGGGAGCTGTTTTTT
CASSRGRDTGELFF
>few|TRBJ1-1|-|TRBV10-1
TGCGCCAGCAGTGGGAGAAACACTGAAGCTTTCTTT
CASSGRNTEAFF
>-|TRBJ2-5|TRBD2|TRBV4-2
TGTGCCAGCAGCCTACTCGGCGGGGGGGGTGGGGAGACCCAGTACTTC
CASSLLGGGGGETQYF
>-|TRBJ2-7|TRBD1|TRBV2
TGTGCCAGCAATGACAGGGGCGCCAACTACGAGCAGTACTTC
CASNDRGANYEQYF
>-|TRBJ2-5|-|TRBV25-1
TGTGCCAGCAGTCCCCGCGGGGGCCTTGGGGAGACCCAGTACTTC
CASSPRGGLGETQYF
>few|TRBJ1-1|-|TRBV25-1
TGTGCCAGCAGTGAACGAGGACATCTGGAAATAAACTTT
CASSERGHLEINF
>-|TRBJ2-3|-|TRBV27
TGTGCCAGCAGTTTACTGTTTCGGACTAGCACAGATACGCAGTATTTT
CASSLLFRTSTDTQYF
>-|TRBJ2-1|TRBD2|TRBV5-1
TGCGCCAGCAGCTTGGTGGATCCCGGGACTAGCGGGGGTCCGTGGAATGAGCAGTTCTTC
CASSLVDPGTSGGPWNEQFF
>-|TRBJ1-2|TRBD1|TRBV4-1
TGCGCCAGCAGCCAGACCGGGACAGGGAAGGAGGGCTACACCTTC
CASSQTGTGKEGYTF
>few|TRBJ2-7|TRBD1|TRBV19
TGTGCCAGTAGTATAGGCACAGGGGGCAGCGAGCAGTACTTC
CASSIGTGGSEQYF
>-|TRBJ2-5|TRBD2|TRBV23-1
TGCGCCAGCAGTCAATCAGGTGGGACTAGCGGGGGGCTAGCTTCCGAAGAGACCCAGTACTTC
CASSQSGGTSGGLASEETQYF
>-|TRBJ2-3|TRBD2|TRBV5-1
TGCGCCAGCAGCCAAGGGACTAGCGGATTCACAGATACGCAGTATTTT
CASSQGTSGFTDTQYF